This TCR beta chain was recorded in a study of Graves' ophthalmopathy and Graves' hyperthyroidism. This clonotype came up many times. The antigen remains unidentified. The TCR beta CDR3 regions underwent amplification from RNA transcripts. Investigators did first-round RT-PCR with HTBI primers, then second-round multiplex PCR. A single record per CDR3 protein comes from TCRdb applying MiXCR to the multiplex PCR reads. Counted here are some 1.1 million distinct CDR3 sequences, roughly two fifths occurring once; the ten biggest clones make up 11%. Findings and limits, study-wide: Ophthalmopathy and stable hyperthyroidism were discriminated by a 13-signature model, with about 90% sensitivity and under 84% specificity.

Clinicians made diagnoses from clinical symptoms, serum thyroxine, TRAb, thyroid ultrasound and orbital computed tomography. The source is an adult man with Graves' hyperthyroidism. The sample was peripheral blood or thyroid tissue (not recorded which).

This CDR3 is CASTNPSGGSGYTF. The CDR3, as DNA: TGTGCCAGTACCAATCCCTCCGGAGGATCGGGCTACACCTTC. The chain has TRBV19 and TRBJ1-2; no reliable D call. Germline CDR1 and CDR2: LNHDA and SQIVND (reference sequence). This CDR3 is built from 14 residues. Trimming cost V 7 bases and J 8 bases, with 20 bases left between them. Supplemented by reference TRBV19 and TRBJ1-2, the full variable domain reads DGGITQSPKYLFRKEGQNVTLSCEQNLNHDAMYWYRQDPGQGLRLIYYSQIVNDFQKGDIAEGYSVSREKKESFPLTVTSAQKNPTAFYLCASTNPSGGSGYTFGSGTRLTVV.